The present entry profiles one T cell receptor beta chain with its context. The data stem from a study of blood T cells in healthy people across ages. V lost 6 bases and J lost 1, with 12 bases in between. The germline gives CDR1 SGHTA, CDR2 FQGNSA. This CDR3 has 14 residues. With a J-beta primer mix and a sample-barcoded 5' primer, a second PCR ran about 7 to 12 cycles. A 12-random-nucleotide template-switch adaptor tagged each cDNA molecule. Using its own MiXCR run on the 5' RACE reads, TCRdb lists one record per CDR3 protein. The sample shows more than 650,000 distinct CDR3 sequences, 40% to 65% of them seen only once.

The receptor comes from an elderly man in good health. V and J are TRBV7-2 and TRBJ1-1; tentatively, D is TRBD1 (5 bases). The sample taken for sequencing was blood. The CDR3 region has the DNA TGTGCCAGCAGTTCACCCGGGGCGAACACTGAAGCTTTCTTT. It encodes CASSSPGANTEAFF.